This entry lists 18 T cell receptor beta chains sequenced from one sample in a study of human T cells and chemical hapten exposure. TCRdb re-called the RACE reads through MiXCR, storing one row per CDR3 protein. Among more than 100,000 distinct CDR3 sequences listed, roughly 14% were seen once. Time point meaning: pre-sensitization, week 0. Treatment in this sample: therapeutic diphenylcyclopropenone sensitization with weekly scalp DPC. This specimen was whole blood, taken in connection with sensitization to the hapten diphenylcyclopropenone (DPC). The receptors come from a woman younger than 30 with alopecia areata. Some clones in this sample may be carry-over from other donors' samples.

The V gene is TRBV11-3, the J gene TRBJ1-1; D is unclear. The V gene lost 1 base and the J gene lost 5 bases, with 8 bases spanning the gap. Germline CDR1 SGHNT, CDR2 YENEEA. This CDR3 is 13 amino acids long. The CDR3 bases are TGTGCCAGCAGCTTAGGCCCTAGAACTGAAGCTTTCTTT. Translation: CASSLGPRTEAFF.

The chain links TRBV4-3 to TRBJ1-2, with D perhaps matching TRBD1 (6 bases). The CDR3 has 15 residues. Trimming stripped 1 base from V and 1 base from J, with 10 bases between. Germline V gene data show CDR1 as LGHNA and CDR2 as YSLEER. The CDR3 nucleotides are TGCGCCAGCAGCCAAGTAGCCAGGGGTAACTATGGCTACACCTTC. It encodes CASSQVARGNYGYTF.

This clonotype was detected a few times. The V call is TRBV7-2, the J call TRBJ1-1; D is possibly TRBD1 (6 bases). This CDR3 spans 15 amino acids. V gave up 5 bases and J gave up 0 bases, with 13 bases separating them. Germline V gene data show CDR1 as SGHTA and CDR2 as FQGNSA. Written as DNA, the CDR3 is TGTGCCAGCAGCATACAGGGATTGATGAACACTGAAGCTTTCTTT. The encoded protein is CASSIQGLMNTEAFF.

In its sample, this clonotype was seen many times. This sequence joins TRBV18 and TRBJ1-4; D remains unclear. Per the germline V gene, CDR1 is KGHSH and CDR2 is LQKENI. The CDR3 is made up of 16 amino acids. Trimming pared 2 bases from V and 0 bases from J, leaving 10 bases between. CDR3 sequence: CASSPISGTTNEKLFF. In DNA form, the CDR3 reads TGTGCCAGCTCACCAATCAGCGGAACAACTAATGAAAAACTGTTTTTT. The full variable domain, in which reference TRBV18 and TRBJ1-4 provide the parts outside the CDR3, is NAGVMQNPRHLVRRRGQEARLRCSPMKGHSHVYWYRQLPEEGLKFMVYLQKENIIDESGMPKERFSAEFPKEGPSILRIQQVVRGDSAAYFCASSPISGTTNEKLFFGSGTQLSVL.

There are a few counts of this clonotype. The chain employs TRBV7-8 and TRBJ1-6; D is perhaps TRBD1 (5 bases). The germline V and J ends were trimmed by 5 bases and 9 bases, with 17 bases remaining between them. The CDR3 consists of 15 residues. From germline, CDR1 is SGHVS and CDR2 FQNEAQ. CDR3 sequence (DNA): TGTGCCAGCAGCACTAGGCCCGACAGTGGTTCACCCCTCCACTTT. This encodes CASSTRPDSGSPLHF.

This chain joins TRBV3-1 and TRBJ2-1, with a possible D match to TRBD2 (5 bases). The CDR3 consists of 14 residues. V was clipped by 1 base and J by 7 bases, with 11 bases between them. Germline lookup yields CDR1 LGHDT and CDR2 YNNKEL (reference sequence). CDR3 coding DNA: TGTGCCAGCAGCCAAGTTCGAGGGATTAATGAGCAGTTCTTC. The encoded protein is CASSQVRGINEQFF.

This clonotype was seen ten or more times. V usage is TRBV20-1 and J usage is TRBJ1-5; 8 nucleotides agree with TRBD1. Trimming removed 6 bases from V and 0 bases from J; junction bases left unmatched: 13. The CDR3 covers 17 residues. CDR1 is DFQATT, CDR2 SNEGSKA, per germline (reference sequence). The DNA for the CDR3 is TGCAGTGCCTCCGGGACAGGACACATGTATAGCAATCAGCCCCAGCATTTT. As protein: CSASGTGHMYSNQPQHF.

This clonotype was counted only a few times. V and J are TRBV11-3 and TRBJ2-7; 7 bases agree with TRBD1. From germline, CDR1 is SGHNT and CDR2 YENEEA. The CDR3 extends over 13 amino acids. V was clipped by 4 bases and J by 5 bases; unmatched bases: 5. The CDR3 DNA reads as TGTGCCAGCAGCTCGGACAGGAAGGACGAGCAGTACTTC. The encoded protein is CASSSDRKDEQYF.

This clonotype was seen a handful of times. The chain has TRBV10-3 and TRBJ2-3; 8 bases align to TRBD2. The CDR3 runs 14 residues. Germline V lookup: CDR1 ENHRY, CDR2 SYGVKD. With 6 bases clipped from V and 6 bases from J, the junction kept 8 bases outside the gene matches. The CDR3 reads CAISGGAQRDTQYF. CDR3 DNA sequence: TGTGCCATCAGCGGGGGGGCACAACGCGATACGCAGTATTTT.

This clonotype turned up a few times. The chain employs TRBV18 and TRBJ1-1; no clear D. From germline, CDR1 is KGHSH and CDR2 LQKENI. The CDR3 runs to 15 residues. V dropped 5 bases and J dropped 1 base, with 14 bases sitting between them. Here the CDR3 DNA reads TGTGCCAGCTCATACGGTAATACAGCGAACACTGAAGCTTTCTTT. Translated, it gives CASSYGNTANTEAFF.

In its sample, this clonotype was seen many times. The rearrangement joins TRBV18 to TRBJ1-2; 7 nucleotides match TRBD1. Germline V CDR1 and CDR2: KGHSH, LQKENI. CDR3 length: 14 residues. The trim removed 2 bases at V and 4 bases at J, leaving 4 bases unmatched. CDR3 residues: CASSPSGTAYGYTF. Written as DNA, the CDR3 is TGTGCCAGCTCACCATCGGGGACAGCCTATGGCTACACCTTC.

The chain couples TRBV28 to TRBJ1-1, with D possibly being TRBD1 (5 bases). V shed 5 bases and J shed 2 bases, with 15 bases lying between them. CDR1 is MDHEN, CDR2 SYDVKM, per germline. This CDR3 is built from 15 residues. The CDR3 loop reads CASSPLAGFNTEAFF. The DNA of the CDR3 is TGTGCCAGCAGTCCCCTGGCAGGGTTCAACACTGAAGCTTTCTTT.

In this sample, this clonotype turned up many times. V gene TRBV7-9 combines with J gene TRBJ1-5; TRBD1 might be the D (6 bases). Trimming took off 5 bases at V and 2 bases at J, with 16 bases between the two ends. Germline V gene lookup returns CDR1 SEHNR and CDR2 FQNEAQ (reference sequence). The CDR3 contains 16 residues. The CDR3 loop is CASSPLGGAGNQPQHF. DNA for the CDR3: TGTGCCAGCAGCCCCCTTGGGGGGGCGGGCAATCAGCCCCAGCATTTT.

This clonotype has ten or more counts. The gene calls are TRBV18 and TRBJ1-1; D perhaps matches TRBD1 (5 bases). The CDR3 consists of 14 residues. The germline V gene has CDR1 KGHSH and CDR2 LQKENI. V lost 4 bases, J lost 6 bases, and 15 bases lay in between. This CDR3 reads CASSRDGGRAEAFF. In DNA form, the CDR3 reads TGTGCCAGCTCACGAGACGGGGGAAGGGCTGAAGCTTTCTTT.

The chain combines TRBV20-1 with TRBJ1-1; tentative D call: TRBD1 (5 bases). Germline V CDR1 and CDR2: DFQATT, SNEGSKA (reference sequence). Trimming shortened V by 3 bases and J by 7 bases, and 12 bases separated the two germline ends. The CDR3 length is 12 residues. CDR3 residues: CSASFGAIEAFF. CDR3 DNA sequence: TGCAGTGCTAGTTTCGGGGCGATTGAAGCTTTCTTT.

This clonotype was found a few times. The chain links TRBV2 to TRBJ2-1, with D unresolved. The CDR3 is 12 amino acids. From germline, CDR1 is SNHLY and CDR2 FYNNEI. Deletions cut 5 bases from V and 5 bases from J, with 7 bases between. The CDR3 DNA sequence: TGTGCCAGCAGTTTGTCGGACAATGAGCAGTTCTTC. Translated, it gives CASSLSDNEQFF.

J is TRBJ2-7 and V is TRBV19; 8 bases are shared with TRBD1. CDR1 is LNHDA, CDR2 SQIVND, per germline (reference sequence). This CDR3 contains 15 residues. Trimming removed 4 bases from V and 6 bases from J; junction bases left unmatched: 11. CDR3 protein: CASSTGQGGQGEQYF. The CDR3 DNA sequence: TGTGCCAGTAGTACCGGACAGGGTGGTCAAGGCGAGCAGTACTTC.

This clonotype has only a few counts. This CDR3 is CSAASGTSTGNTIYF. The CDR3 DNA is TGCAGTGCCGCGTCCGGGACATCGACTGGAAACACCATATATTTT. V is TRBV20-1 and J is TRBJ1-3; tentatively, D is TRBD1 (6 bases). This CDR3 has 15 residues. V shed 6 bases and J shed 2 bases, with 17 bases lying between them. Per germline, CDR1 DFQATT and CDR2 SNEGSKA (reference sequence).